This T cell receptor beta chain came from a study of blood T cells in healthy people across ages. Primers used in a second PCR of about 7 to 12 cycles were a sample-barcoded 5' primer and a J-beta primer mix. Each TCR beta cDNA got a 12-nucleotide random molecular identifier. MiXCR, run by TCRdb on the 5' RACE reads, gives a single entry per CDR3 protein. Altogether about 730,000 distinct CDR3 sequences are present, 43% being singletons, with the ten largest covering approximately 22%. This CDR3 comprises 15 residues. J was trimmed by 1 base and V by 0 bases; bases with no gene match: 4. Germline CDR1 and CDR2: DFQATT and SNEGSKA (reference sequence).

Sequenced material: blood. J is TRBJ2-7 and V is TRBV20-1, with 9 bases fitting TRBD1. The sequence was obtained from a woman aged 55 to 70 in good health. The CDR3 coding sequence is TGCAGTGCTAGAGATCGGGACAGGGCGTCCTACGAGCAGTACTTC. It specifies CSARDRDRASYEQYF.